The clone carrying this T cell receptor beta chain was counted a single time. The antigen remains undetermined. This sample stems from a study of cytomegalovirus exposure and HLA in healthy donors. Study results and limitations: Three chains linked to CMV were shown in vitro to be specific for CMV antigens.

CDR1 is MNHEY, CDR2 SMNVEV, per germline (reference sequence). The V gene lost 2 bases and the J gene lost 7 bases, with 14 bases spanning the gap. The length of the CDR3 is 14 residues. The study ran its PCR with 60 Vbeta and 13 Jbeta primers. Clones were read by immunoSEQ multiplex PCR, and TCRdb kept only the in-frame ones, dropping some. The table records approximately 100,000 clones, less than 80% of them present only once. Material: PBMCs. The rearrangement links TRBV27 to TRBJ1-2; possible D gene TRBD1, 6 bases. This clonotype was obtained from a man aged 40-49 years in good health and CMV-seronegative. This CDR3 reads CASSLRTPGAGYTF. The CDR3 DNA reads as TGTGCCAGCAGTTTACGGACCCCAGGGGCTGGCTACACCTTC.